The T cell receptor beta chain under discussion was sequenced for a study of spatial heterogeneity in lung cancer. Time point reported: blood at routine non-recurrence follow-up after resection. This CDR3 contains 15 residues. Germline values: CDR1 SGHRS, CDR2 YFSETQ. The V segment lost 3 bases and the J segment 4 bases; nucleotides outside the gene matches: 5. Each CDR3 protein is one row after TCRdb ran MiXCR on the 5' RACE reads. The sample holds approximately 41,000 distinct CDR3 sequences; about 10% are singletons and the top ten take about a sixth. This specimen was PBMCs, taken at follow-up. This sequence was found in a female donor with early-stage non-small cell lung cancer. The V gene is TRBV5-1, the J gene TRBJ2-3; 10 nucleotides align to TRBD1. This chain's CDR3 is CASSSGQGVSDTQYF. DNA of the CDR3: TGCGCCAGCAGCTCCGGACAGGGGGTTTCAGATACGCAGTATTTT.